A selection of T cell receptor beta chains follows, all from one sample in a study of cytomegalovirus exposure and HLA in healthy donors. Libraries were prepared by immunoSEQ multiplex PCR; TCRdb keeps only in-frame clonotypes and omits some of them. The table shows about 160,000 clones, with more than 60% occurring only once. The material sequenced was PBMCs. The receptors were sampled from a man in his forties in good health and CMV-seronegative. Both conserved end residues are part of each CDR3. A D gene is named only where the DNA matches it firmly. Clone size is stated in some rows and not others, as once, few, many or a class when expanded.

TRBV6-5	TRBJ1-6	.	TRBD1	TGTGCCAGCAGACGGACAGGGAGAAATTCACCCCTCCACTTT	CASRRTGRNSPLHF
TRBV6-5	TRBJ2-1	.	TRBD2	TGTGCCAGCAATCTAGCGGGGGTTAGCAATGAGCAGTTCTTC	CASNLAGVSNEQFF
TRBV7-6	TRBJ1-6	.	TRBD1	TGTGCCAGCAGCTTTCAGGGGGATTCACCCCTCCACTTT	CASSFQGDSPLHF
TRBV10-3	TRBJ1-4	.	.	TGTGCCATCAGTGAGAGGGGGGGGACTAATGAAAAACTGTTTTTT	CAISERGGTNEKLFF
TRBV30	TRBJ1-6	few	.	TGTGCCTGGAGTGTACAATTTGGGCGCCTCCACTTT	CAWSVQFGRLHF
TRBV7-2	TRBJ2-1	.	TRBD2	TGTGCCAGCAGCACGACTAGCGGGGGGACGCTTCAGTTCTTC	CASSTTSGGTLQFF
TRBV2	TRBJ2-3	.	.	TGTGCCAGCAGTTCTCGGGAAGCTAGCACAGATACGCAGTATTTT	CASSSREASTDTQYF
TRBV6-1	TRBJ1-4	.	.	TGTGCCAGCAAAGGGGCGGCTAATGAAAAACTGTTTTTT	CASKGAANEKLFF
TRBV5-6	TRBJ2-7	.	TRBD1	TGTGCCAGCAGCTTGGTACAGGGGGCGCGCGAGCAGTACTTC	CASSLVQGAREQYF
TRBV7-8	TRBJ2-1	.	.	TGTGCCAGCAGCTCTCGGCGGCATTACAATGAGCAGTTCTTC	CASSSRRHYNEQFF